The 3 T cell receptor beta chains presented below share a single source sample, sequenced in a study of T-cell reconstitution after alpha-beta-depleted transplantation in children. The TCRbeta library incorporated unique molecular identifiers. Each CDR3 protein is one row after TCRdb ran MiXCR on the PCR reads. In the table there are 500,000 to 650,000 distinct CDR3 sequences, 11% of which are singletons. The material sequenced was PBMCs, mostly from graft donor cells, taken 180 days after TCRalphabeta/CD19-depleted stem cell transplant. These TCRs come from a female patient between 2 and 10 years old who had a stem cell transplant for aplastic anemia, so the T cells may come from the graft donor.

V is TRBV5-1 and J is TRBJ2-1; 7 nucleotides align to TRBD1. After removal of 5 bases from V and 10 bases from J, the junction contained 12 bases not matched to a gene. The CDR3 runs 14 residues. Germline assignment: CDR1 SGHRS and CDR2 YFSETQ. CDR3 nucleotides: TGCGCCAGCAGTCCCCGGGACAGTTTGGTCGAGCAGTTCTTC. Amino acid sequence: CASSPRDSLVEQFF.

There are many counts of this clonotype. CDR3 sequence (DNA): TGTGCCAGCAGTTTAACTAGCGGGAGCTACAATGAGCAGTTCTTC. Translating gives CASSLTSGSYNEQFF. The chain employs TRBV12-3 or TRBV12-4 and TRBJ2-1; 11 nucleotides line up with TRBD2. J gave up 3 bases and V 2 bases, and 0 bases lay outside the gene matches. The CDR3 is 15 residues long.

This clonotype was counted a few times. CDR3 in DNA: TGTGCTAGTGGTTTGGTTGCAGGGAATGGCTACACCTTC. This gives the protein CASGLVAGNGYTF. The J gene is TRBJ1-2, the V gene TRBV12-5, with D possibly TRBD1 on 5 matching bases. There are 13 residues in the CDR3. V gave up 0 bases and J gave up 6 bases, with 8 bases separating them. Looked up from germline, CDR1 is LGHNT and CDR2 is FRNRAP.